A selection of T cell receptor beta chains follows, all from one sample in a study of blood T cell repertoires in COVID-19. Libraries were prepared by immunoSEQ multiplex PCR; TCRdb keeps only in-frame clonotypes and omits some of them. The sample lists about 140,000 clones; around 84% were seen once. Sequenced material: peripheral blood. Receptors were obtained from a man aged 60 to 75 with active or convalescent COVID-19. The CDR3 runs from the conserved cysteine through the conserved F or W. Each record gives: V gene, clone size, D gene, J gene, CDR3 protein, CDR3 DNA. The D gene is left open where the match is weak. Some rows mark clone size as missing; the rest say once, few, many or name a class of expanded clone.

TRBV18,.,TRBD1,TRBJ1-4,CASSPQQGAGEKLFF,TGTGCCAGCTCACCCCAACAGGGGGCAGGAGAAAAACTGTTTTTT
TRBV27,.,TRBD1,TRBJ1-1,CASSPNRGPGTTEAFF,TGTGCCAGCAGTCCTAACAGGGGGCCAGGGACCACTGAAGCTTTCTTT
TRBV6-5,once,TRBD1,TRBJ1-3,CASSRDRAPNTIYF,TGTGCCAGCAGCCGGGACAGAGCGCCCAACACCATATATTTT
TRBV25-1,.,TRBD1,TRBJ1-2,CASSEFGTGTYGYTF,TGTGCCAGCAGTGAATTCGGGACAGGGACATATGGCTACACCTTC
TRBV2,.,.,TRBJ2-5,CASEQDPGLAQYF,TGTGCCAGTGAACAAGACCCGGGTTTGGCCCAGTACTTC
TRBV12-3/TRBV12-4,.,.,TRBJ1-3,CASSSPGRNTIYF,TGTGCCAGCAGTTCGCCAGGTAGAAACACCATATATTTT
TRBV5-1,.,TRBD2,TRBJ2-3,CASSLAPAGGSTDTQYF,TGCGCCAGCAGCTTGGCCCCGGCGGGGGGTAGCACAGATACGCAGTATTTT
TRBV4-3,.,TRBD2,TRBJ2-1,CASSPGLAGGSRDEQFF,TGCGCCAGCAGCCCGGGACTAGCGGGAGGCTCAAGGGATGAGCAGTTCTTC
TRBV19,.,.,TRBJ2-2,CASTLGPARVTGELFF,TGTGCCAGTACCTTAGGACCCGCGCGGGTCACCGGGGAGCTGTTTTTT
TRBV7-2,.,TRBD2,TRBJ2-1,CASSSGLAGGHNEQFF,TGTGCCAGCAGCTCCGGACTAGCGGGGGGGCATAATGAGCAGTTCTTC
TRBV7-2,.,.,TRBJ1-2,CASSSRGRETYGYTF,TGTGCCAGCAGCTCCCGAGGGCGGGAAACCTATGGCTACACCTTC
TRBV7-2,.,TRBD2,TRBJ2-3,CASAILAGGPIDTQYF,TGTGCCAGCGCCATATTAGCGGGAGGGCCCATAGATACGCAGTATTTT
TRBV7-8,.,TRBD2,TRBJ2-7,CASSASSGVYEQYF,TGTGCCAGCAGCGCGTCTAGCGGGGTCTACGAGCAGTACTTC
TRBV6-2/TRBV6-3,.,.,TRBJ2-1,CASSSWDILLNEQFF,TGTGCCAGCAGCTCCTGGGACATCCTACTCAATGAGCAGTTCTTC
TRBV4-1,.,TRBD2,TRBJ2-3,CASSPTGTSGESTDTQYF,TGCGCCAGCAGCCCCACCGGGACTAGCGGGGAAAGCACAGATACGCAGTATTTT